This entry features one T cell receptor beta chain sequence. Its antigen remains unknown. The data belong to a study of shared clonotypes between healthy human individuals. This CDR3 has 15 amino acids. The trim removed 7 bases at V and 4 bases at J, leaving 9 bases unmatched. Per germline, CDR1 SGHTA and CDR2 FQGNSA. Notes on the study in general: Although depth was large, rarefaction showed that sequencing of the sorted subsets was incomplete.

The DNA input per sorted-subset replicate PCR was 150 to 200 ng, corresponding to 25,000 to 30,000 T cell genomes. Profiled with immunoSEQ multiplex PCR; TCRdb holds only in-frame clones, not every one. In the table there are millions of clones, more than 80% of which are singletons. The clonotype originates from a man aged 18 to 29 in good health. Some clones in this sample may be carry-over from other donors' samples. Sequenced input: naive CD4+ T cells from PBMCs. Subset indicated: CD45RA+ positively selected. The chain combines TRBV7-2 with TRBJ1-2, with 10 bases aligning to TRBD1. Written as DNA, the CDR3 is TGTGCCAGCATGCCCGGGGGACAGGGGACCTATGGCTACACCTTC. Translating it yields CASMPGGQGTYGYTF.